The present T cell receptor (beta chain) was sequenced within a study of T cell responses to AZD1222 COVID-19 vaccine. Study findings and constraints: Donors skewed white British and female; clonal diversity was possibly underestimated. Repertoires were obtained only post-peak T cell response. Of spike-specific TCRs, nearly half reportedly target regions left unmutated in variants.

As concerns this clone: Its antigen is not known.

Data came from immunoSEQ multiplex PCR; TCRdb stores just in-frame clones and leaves some out. There are around 18,000 clones in the sample; roughly 76% occur only once, and around 23% lies in the top ten. The ends were cut back, 3 bases at V and 2 bases at J, with 9 bases in the middle. The length of the CDR3 is 14 residues. In germline, CDR1 is LGHDT, CDR2 YNNKEL (reference sequence). Sequencing was performed on peripheral blood, taken 28 days after the second AZD1222 dose. V usage is TRBV3-1 (or the pseudogene TRBV3-2) and J usage is TRBJ2-3, with a possible D match to TRBD1 (6 bases). The TCR originated in an adult who received the AZD1222 COVID-19 vaccine. The CDR3 protein is CASSQDSHTDTQYF. DNA of the CDR3: TGTGCCAGCAGCCAGGACAGCCACACAGATACGCAGTATTTT.